A single sample is the source of the 9 T cell receptor beta chains below, sequenced in a study of tumor-infiltrating lymphocytes in primary liver carcinoma. Blood RNA was derived from unsorted whole blood, and germline DNA was extracted too. Starting from approximately 0.45 ug of total RNA, TCR beta cDNA was produced with a primer in the constant region. Three nested multiplex PCR rounds of slightly modified ARM-PCR generated TCR beta libraries. The first two PCR rounds used TRBV1-TRBV30 primers with a Cbeta primer, nine to ten cycles each. TCRdb recomputed calls from the multiplex PCR reads with MiXCR, one row per CDR3 protein. The sample consists of some 200,000 distinct CDR3 sequences, roughly 61% of them appearing once. Sequenced sample: peripheral blood. All receptors derive from a woman aged 55-70 years with primary liver carcinoma and hepatitis B virus infection.

Points on this clonotype: A much bigger clone sits one base away, suggesting this may be a read error. The chain joins TRBV4-1 to TRBJ1-6; the D gene is possibly TRBD1 (6 bases). The CDR3 is made up of 15 amino acids. Germline V lookup: CDR1 MGHRA, CDR2 YSYEKL. CDR3 in amino acids: CPSSQEEQGNSPLHF. The CDR3 DNA follows: TGCCCCAGCAGCCAAGAGGAGCAGGGGAACTCACCCCTCCACTTT.

Details on this clonotype: A read error may be the cause here, since a much bigger clone is one base away. V usage is TRBV4-1 and J usage is TRBJ2-7; 7 bases fit TRBD1. CDR1 is MGHRA, CDR2 YSYEKL, per germline. The CDR3 has 13 amino acids. CDR3 region: CAISQQGVYEQYF. In nucleotides, the CDR3 is TGCGCCATCAGCCAGCAGGGGGTCTACGAGCAGTACTTC.

This sequence joins TRBV11-2 and TRBJ1-1, with TRBD1 matching 10 bases. V shed 5 bases, J shed 1 base, and the junction held 4 bases outside the gene matches. This CDR3 region has 15 residues. Germline assignment: CDR1 SGHAT and CDR2 FQNNGV. CDR3 coding DNA: TGTGCCAGCAGCAGGGACAGGGGCAAGAACACTGAAGCTTTCTTT. The encoded protein is CASSRDRGKNTEAFF.

This chain joins TRBV29-1 and TRBJ2-1; 8 bases are a match to TRBD2. The CDR3 has 15 residues. Germline V gene lookup returns CDR1 SQVTM and CDR2 ANQGSEA. Trimming at V came to 3 bases and at J to 10 bases, leaving 14 bases not matched to a gene. The CDR3 region has the DNA TGCAGCGTTGACGGGACTAGAGGGAGGGCATGGGAGCAGTTCTTC. Residues: CSVDGTRGRAWEQFF.

This clonotype was picked up one time. An end of the junction differs from the germline gene, which may be a read error. The genes are TRBV4-2 and TRBJ1-1; TRBD1 agrees at 12 bases. In germline, CDR1 is LGHNA, CDR2 YNFKEQ. The CDR3 totals 18 residues. The CDR3 DNA reads as TGTGCCAGCAGCCAACCCCCGGGACAGGGGGCGAGGGACACTGAATCTTTCTTT. Amino acids: CASSQPPGQGARDTESFF.

For this clonotype: A much larger clone lies a single base off, so this may be a read error. The V and J genes are TRBV7-9 and TRBJ2-7; TRBD1 might be the D (5 bases). Germline loops: CDR1 SEHNR, CDR2 FQNEAQ (reference sequence). V lost 1 base and J lost 2, with 12 bases in between. The CDR3 is made up of 15 amino acids. The CDR3 DNA reads TGTGCCAGCAGCTTAGGGAAGGGGATCACCTACGAGCAGTACTTC. As protein: CASSLGKGITYEQYF.

Details on this clonotype: With a much larger clone just one base away, this may be a read error. The CDR3 loop reads CASSYLDSHSYNEHFF. The DNA for the CDR3 is TGTGCCAGCAGCTATCTGGACAGCCACTCGTACAATGAGCACTTCTTC. This chain joins TRBV5-6 and TRBJ2-1; D might be TRBD1 (6 bases). This CDR3 spans 16 amino acids. Germline V CDR1 and CDR2: SGHDT, YYEEEE.

Concerning this clonotype: One base away lies a much larger clone, so this may be a sequencing read error. J is TRBJ2-7 and V is TRBV6-6; weak D call: TRBD2 (6 bases). There are 15 residues in the CDR3. Germline-derived CDR1 and CDR2 are MNHNY and SVGAGI (reference sequence). The CDR3 region has the DNA TGTGACAGCAGCCGAGAGGGACTTACCTCCTACGAGCAGTACTTC. Amino acids: CDSSREGLTSYEQYF.

Turning to this clonotype: As the CDR3 is not closed by the conserved phenylalanine or tryptophan, this likely results from a read error. The chain joins TRBV29-1 to TRBJ2-1; D is possibly TRBD2 (6 bases). This CDR3 is 13 amino acids long. The germline CDR1 and CDR2 sequences are SQVTM and ANQGSEA. V was clipped by 5 bases and J by 6 bases, with 14 bases between them. The CDR3 coding sequence is TGCAGCGTTCGTCGGAGGGAAGGCAATGAGCAGTTCTCC. It is translated as CSVRRREGNEQFS.